This T cell receptor (beta chain) was recovered during a study of T cells in Graves' hyperthyroidism and ophthalmopathy. General observations from the study: Peripheral blood also featured most of the thyroid clonotypes expanded above 0.001. By a 13 V-J model, ophthalmopathy was set apart from stable hyperthyroidism.

In this sample, this clonotype turned up many times. Its specificity is unknown. Amplified regions were TCR beta CDR3 sequences from RNA transcripts. Initially, a first-round RT-PCR of the TCR CDR3 employed the HTBI primer set. TCRdb re-analysed the multiplex PCR reads in MiXCR, keeping a single row per CDR3 protein. The sample holds fewer than 450,000 distinct CDR3 sequences, 11% to 15% seen once. Germline trimming cut 5 bases from V and 6 bases from J; bases unmatched to any gene: 10. CDR1 and CDR2 (germline): MDHEN, SYDVKM. The CDR3 sequence is 16 residues long. Pregnant or lactating patients were excluded, as were those with uncontrolled infection or other autoimmune disease. Isolation of PBMCs was performed on 8.5 to 10 ml fresh peripheral blood.

The receptor was isolated from a man in his fifties with Graves' ophthalmopathy. This rearrangement joins TRBV28 to TRBJ1-6; 7 nucleotides line up with TRBD1. Sequenced material: blood. The CDR3 region has the DNA TGTGCCAGCAGTCCTCACAGGGGTTTCGGTAATTCACCCCTCCACTTT. Amino acids: CASSPHRGFGNSPLHF.